Below are 30 T cell receptor beta chains sequenced from a single sample in a study of T-cell reconstitution after alpha-beta-depleted transplantation in children. Unique molecular identifiers featured in how the TCRbeta library was prepared. TCRdb reprocessed the PCR reads with MiXCR, giving one entry per CDR3 protein. Altogether approximately 200,000 distinct CDR3 sequences are present, approximately 6% being singletons, with the ten largest covering approximately 4.1%. Specimen: PBMCs, collected before TCRalphabeta/CD19-depleted stem cell transplant. The receptors come from a girl less than two years old with combined immunodeficiency, due to receive a stem cell transplant.

Turning to this clonotype: An end of the junction differs from the germline gene, which may be a read error. V and J are TRBV5-1 and TRBJ2-7; D unresolved. CDR3 length equals 12 residues. The germline gives CDR1 SGHRS, CDR2 YFSETQ. For the CDR3, the DNA is TGCGTCAGCAGCTTGGTTGGGTACGAGCAGTACTTC. Protein product: CVSSLVGYEQYF.

This clonotype turned up a few times. The rearrangement joins TRBV4-2 to TRBJ2-3; TRBD1 or TRBD2 may be the D gene (6 bases each). Deletions cut 1 base from V and 3 bases from J, with 14 bases between. CDR1 and CDR2 (germline): LGHNA, YNFKEQ. This CDR3 region has 16 residues. Here the CDR3 DNA reads TGTGCCAGCAGCCAAGGATCCCAGGGGAGGACAGATACGCAGTATTTT. This encodes CASSQGSQGRTDTQYF.

In its sample, this clonotype was seen many times. This chain uses TRBV4-3 with TRBJ2-7; TRBD1 matches 9 bases. The J segment lost 5 bases and the V segment lost 2 bases, leaving 4 bases of the junction unmatched. Germline V lookup: CDR1 LGHNA, CDR2 YSLEER. The CDR3 is made up of 14 amino acids. CDR3 amino acids: CASSQLGQGHEQYF. For the CDR3, the DNA is TGCGCCAGCAGCCAATTGGGACAGGGCCACGAGCAGTACTTC.

The rearrangement uses TRBV7-2 and TRBJ1-2; D gene uncertain. The CDR3 totals 12 residues. The germline CDR1 and CDR2 sequences are SGHTA and FQGNSA. Trimming took off 6 bases at V and 4 bases at J, with 9 bases between the two ends. This chain's CDR3 is CASRTGSYGYTF. DNA of the CDR3: TGTGCCAGCAGAACCGGGTCCTATGGCTACACCTTC. Full variable domain (rest looked up from reference TRBV7-2 and TRBJ1-2): GAGVSQSPSNKVTEKGKDVELRCDPISGHTALYWYRQSLGQGLEFLIYFQGNSAPDKSGLPSDRFSAERTGGSVSTLTIQRTQQEDSAVYLCASRTGSYGYTFGSGTRLTVV.

Ten or more counts support this clonotype. The V and J genes are TRBV27 and TRBJ2-7, with 7 positions matching TRBD2. The CDR3 has 13 amino acids. CDR1 is MNHEY and CDR2 is SMNVEV in the germline V gene (reference sequence). J was trimmed by 4 bases and V by 4 bases; bases with no gene match: 4. CDR3 coding DNA: TGTGCCAGCAGTTGGCAGGGAGGGTACGAGCAGTACTTC. This translates into CASSWQGGYEQYF.

For this clonotype: A read error may explain this, as a much larger clone is one base away. CDR3 residues: CASSFGLSRNDQPQHF. CDR3 nucleotide sequence: TGTGCCAGCAGTTTTGGCCTGTCCCGGAACGATCAGCCCCAGCATTTT. The rearrangement links TRBV12-3 or TRBV12-4 to TRBJ1-5; D gene uncertain. This CDR3 comprises 16 residues. Trimming pared 3 bases from V and 5 bases from J, leaving 17 bases between.

This clonotype was seen ten or more times. The chain carries TRBV19 and TRBJ2-7; TRBD1 aligns across 11 bases. This CDR3 is 14 amino acids long. With V trimmed by 5 bases and J by 3 bases, 3 bases remained unmatched. Germline loops: CDR1 LNHDA, CDR2 SQIVND (reference sequence). The CDR3 bases are TGTGCCAGTAGTGAAGGGACAGGGGGCTACGAGCAGTACTTC. This sequence encodes CASSEGTGGYEQYF.

In its sample, this clonotype was seen many times. The rearrangement links TRBV12-3 or TRBV12-4 to TRBJ2-5; TRBD2 matches 7 bases. V was pared by 3 bases and J by 2 bases, with 6 bases of the junction left unmatched. The CDR3 extends over 15 amino acids. This CDR3 is CASSFWLADQETQYF. CDR3 sequence (DNA): TGTGCCAGCAGTTTCTGGCTAGCGGATCAAGAGACCCAGTACTTC.

This clonotype was seen repeatedly, ten times or more. This chain links TRBV7-9 with TRBJ2-1; the match to TRBD1 covers 7 bases. V gave up 5 bases and J gave up 5 bases; unmatched junction bases: 12. Germline V gives CDR1 SEHNR, CDR2 FQNEAQ (reference sequence). The CDR3 has 16 residues. For the CDR3, the DNA is TGTGCCAGCAGCCAAAAGACAGGGAGTATCAACAATGAGCAGTTCTTC. This encodes CASSQKTGSINNEQFF. The whole variable domain, filled in from reference TRBV7-9 and TRBJ2-1, reads DTGVSQNPRHKITKRGQNVTFRCDPISEHNRLYWYRQTLGQGPEFLTYFQNEAQLEKSRLLSDRFSAERPKGSFSTLEIQRTEQGDSAMYLCASSQKTGSINNEQFFGPGTRLTVL.

This clonotype was seen many times. This chain joins TRBV20-1 and TRBJ2-3, with 7 bases lining up with TRBD2. The CDR3 consists of 15 residues. In germline, CDR1 is DFQATT, CDR2 SNEGSKA (reference sequence). The junction had 6 bases not matched to a gene; V was cut back by 3 bases and J by 0 bases. The CDR3 loop is CSASASGPSTDTQYF. DNA of the CDR3: TGCAGTGCTAGTGCTAGCGGCCCTAGCACAGATACGCAGTATTTT.

Many counts were recorded for this clonotype. The V and J genes are TRBV20-1 and TRBJ1-2, with a weak D call TRBD1 (5 bases). Trimming took off 6 bases at V and 2 bases at J, with 13 bases between the two ends. This CDR3 has 13 residues. The germline gives CDR1 DFQATT, CDR2 SNEGSKA (reference sequence). The CDR3 reads CSAGWGLNYGYTF. CDR3 DNA sequence: TGCAGTGCCGGGTGGGGCCTGAACTATGGCTACACCTTC.

This clonotype was counted ten times or more. The CDR3 loop is CASSLYPQVDTGELFF. DNA of the CDR3: TGTGCCAGCAGTTTATATCCCCAGGTGGACACCGGGGAGCTGTTTTTT. The chain recombines TRBV27 with TRBJ2-2; D gene ambiguous. V was pared by 1 base and J by 3 bases, with 12 bases between. The CDR3 is made up of 16 amino acids. Germline lookup yields CDR1 MNHEY and CDR2 SMNVEV (reference sequence).

The chain is built from TRBV19 and TRBJ2-1, with 12 bases aligning to TRBD2. J was trimmed by 4 bases and V by 6 bases; bases with no gene match: 7. Germline V CDR1 and CDR2: LNHDA, SQIVND (reference sequence). The CDR3 covers 16 residues. In DNA, the CDR3 is TGTGCCAGTAGGTTACTAGCGGGGGGTATTTACAATGAGCAGTTCTTC. As protein: CASRLLAGGIYNEQFF.

This clonotype was found many times. The genes are TRBV12-3 or TRBV12-4 and TRBJ2-3, with 9 bases identical to TRBD2. Trimming removed 3 bases from V and 3 bases from J; junction bases left unmatched: 1. The CDR3 extends over 14 amino acids. DNA for the CDR3: TGTGCCAGCAGTTTTGCGGGAGGGACAGATACGCAGTATTTT. Translation: CASSFAGGTDTQYF.

There are many counts of this clonotype. The chain recombines TRBV20-1 with TRBJ2-1, with a tentative D call TRBD2 (6 bases). V was cut by 1 base and J by 8 bases, with 24 bases left in between. Germline values: CDR1 DFQATT, CDR2 SNEGSKA (reference sequence). This CDR3 spans 17 amino acids. This CDR3 reads CSARGPSSAGLVDEQFF. CDR3 nucleotide sequence: TGCAGTGCTAGAGGACCCTCATCGGCGGGGTTAGTTGATGAGCAGTTCTTC.

This clonotype was recorded at least ten times. The chain carries TRBV27 and TRBJ2-7; 7 nucleotides align to TRBD1. V lost 7 bases to trimming and J lost 5 bases; unmatched junction nucleotides: 2. From germline, CDR1 is MNHEY and CDR2 SMNVEV (reference sequence). The CDR3 runs 11 residues. The CDR3 reads CASTQGDEQYF. The CDR3, as DNA: TGTGCCAGCACCCAGGGGGACGAGCAGTACTTC.

This clonotype was detected many times. The V and J genes are TRBV24-1 and TRBJ1-5; D not certain. Germline V gene sequence: CDR1 KGHDR, CDR2 SFDVKD. The CDR3 is made up of 14 amino acids. Trimming removed 3 bases at V and 0 bases at J, with 5 bases between. CDR3 region: CATSDGYSNQPQHF. Written as DNA, the CDR3 is TGTGCCACCAGTGATGGATATAGCAATCAGCCCCAGCATTTT.

At least ten counts were recorded for this clonotype. The V gene is TRBV18, the J gene TRBJ2-1, with 12 bases fitting TRBD2. Germline CDR1 and CDR2: KGHSH and LQKENI. There are 16 residues in the CDR3. The ends lost 2 bases at V and 7 bases at J; junction bases unmatched: 6. CDR3 nucleotide sequence: TGTGCCAGCTCACCAGCCCTAGCGGGGGGGCCGAATGAGCAGTTCTTC. This translates into CASSPALAGGPNEQFF.

The table lists this clonotype with many counts. The J gene is TRBJ1-2, the V gene TRBV25-1; weak D call: TRBD1 (5 bases). The CDR3 consists of 14 residues. V was pared by 2 bases and J by 2 bases, with 9 bases between. Per the germline V gene, CDR1 is MGHDK and CDR2 is SYGVNS. The CDR3 here is CASSEGGANYGYTF. Written as DNA, the CDR3 is TGTGCCAGCAGTGAAGGAGGGGCCAACTATGGCTACACCTTC.

The V and J genes are TRBV12-3 or TRBV12-4 and TRBJ1-1; TRBD1 might be the D (5 bases). This CDR3 contains 18 residues. V gave up 11 bases and J gave up 3 bases, with 31 bases separating them. This chain's CDR3 is CAFSFTQGVRVSYTEAFF. The CDR3 nucleotides read TGTGCCTTCAGTTTTACCCAGGGTGTGCGGGTATCGTACACTGAAGCTTTCTTT.

The sample holds many counts of this clonotype. This sequence joins TRBV14 and TRBJ1-2; tentative D call: TRBD1 (5 bases). The CDR3 is 15 residues long. The V and J ends lost 4 bases and 0 bases respectively, with 12 bases between them. From germline, CDR1 is SGHDN and CDR2 FVKESK. CDR3 coding DNA: TGTGCCAGCAGCCTATGGACAAGTTCTAACTATGGCTACACCTTC. It encodes CASSLWTSSNYGYTF.

There are many counts of this clonotype. The V and J genes are TRBV20-1 and TRBJ2-4; D is undetermined. Germline lookup yields CDR1 DFQATT and CDR2 SNEGSKA (reference sequence). Trimming removed 3 bases at V and 0 bases at J, with 12 bases between. This CDR3 has 15 residues. The CDR3: CSARTNLLAKNIQYF. The CDR3 DNA sequence: TGCAGTGCTAGGACAAACCTGTTAGCCAAAAACATTCAGTACTTC.

This clonotype was seen at least ten times. The rearrangement joins TRBV7-2 to TRBJ2-3; possibly TRBD2 for D (5 bases). The CDR3 sequence is 15 residues long. Trimming left V 6 bases short and J 1 base short, with 14 bases between. In germline, CDR1 is SGHTA, CDR2 FQGNSA. As DNA, the CDR3 is TGTGCCAGCAGGCCCACGGGATCAGGCACAGATACGCAGTATTTT. As protein: CASRPTGSGTDTQYF.

The chain has TRBV12-3 or TRBV12-4 and TRBJ1-2; the D gene is possibly TRBD1 (5 bases). The CDR3 contains 14 residues. Between the trimmed V and J ends, which lost 9 bases and 2 bases, there was a span of 16 bases. The CDR3 here is CASNPGTGNYGYTF. As DNA, the CDR3 is TGTGCCAGTAACCCCGGGACGGGAAACTATGGCTACACCTTC.

Ten or more counts support this clonotype. The CDR3 nucleotides are TGTGCCAGCAGCCCGGGAACTCCCGGGGAGCTGTTTTTT. Amino acids: CASSPGTPGELFF. The J gene is TRBJ2-2, the V gene TRBV7-2; maybe TRBD2 (5 bases). In germline, CDR1 is SGHTA, CDR2 FQGNSA. This CDR3 has 13 amino acids. Trimming cost V 5 bases and J 6 bases, with 10 bases left between them.

This clonotype was seen many times. The V and J genes are TRBV6-2 or TRBV6-3 and TRBJ2-2, with 7 bases that match TRBD2. This CDR3 has 15 amino acids. Germline loops: CDR1 MNHEY, CDR2 SVGEGT. V was pared by 5 bases and J by 7 bases, with 10 bases of the junction left unmatched. CDR3 coding DNA: TGTGCCAGCAGTGGATCCCGGGGGGTAGGCGGGGAGCTGTTTTTT. The encoded protein is CASSGSRGVGGELFF.

This clonotype was observed many times. The V and J genes are TRBV24-1 and TRBJ2-7; 7 bases are shared with TRBD1. The V gene's germline CDR1 is KGHDR and CDR2 SFDVKD. There are 14 residues in the CDR3. Trimming removed 3 bases from V and 3 bases from J; junction bases left unmatched: 4. The CDR3 bases are TGTGCCACCAGTGATCGGGACAGCATCTACGAGCAGTACTTC. Translation: CATSDRDSIYEQYF.

This clonotype was seen at least ten times. The V call is TRBV7-6, the J call TRBJ2-1, with a weak D call TRBD1 (5 bases). The CDR3 length is 18 residues. Germline assignment: CDR1 SGHVS and CDR2 FNYEAQ. V gave up 1 base and J gave up 1 base, with 17 bases separating them. The CDR3 spells CASSLGGGRAGSYNEQFF. Written as DNA, the CDR3 is TGTGCCAGCAGCTTAGGAGGCGGCCGGGCAGGGTCCTACAATGAGCAGTTCTTC.

This clonotype has at least ten counts. This rearrangement joins TRBV7-2 to TRBJ2-7; 8 nucleotides align to TRBD2. Germline trimming cut 5 bases from V and 3 bases from J; bases unmatched to any gene: 6. This CDR3 has 14 residues. Germline lookup yields CDR1 SGHTA and CDR2 FQGNSA. CDR3 sequence reads: CASSNPGGFYEQYF. The CDR3 DNA is TGTGCCAGCAGCAACCCGGGGGGGTTCTACGAGCAGTACTTC.

This clonotype occurred many times. The V call is TRBV12-3 or TRBV12-4, the J call TRBJ2-3; 11 bases align to TRBD1. The CDR3 is made up of 17 amino acids. The junction had 12 bases not matched to a gene; V was cut back by 4 bases and J by 6 bases. CDR3 residues: CASSYPNVGTGGDTQYF. The CDR3 DNA sequence: TGTGCCAGCAGTTACCCCAACGTAGGGACAGGGGGGGATACGCAGTATTTT.